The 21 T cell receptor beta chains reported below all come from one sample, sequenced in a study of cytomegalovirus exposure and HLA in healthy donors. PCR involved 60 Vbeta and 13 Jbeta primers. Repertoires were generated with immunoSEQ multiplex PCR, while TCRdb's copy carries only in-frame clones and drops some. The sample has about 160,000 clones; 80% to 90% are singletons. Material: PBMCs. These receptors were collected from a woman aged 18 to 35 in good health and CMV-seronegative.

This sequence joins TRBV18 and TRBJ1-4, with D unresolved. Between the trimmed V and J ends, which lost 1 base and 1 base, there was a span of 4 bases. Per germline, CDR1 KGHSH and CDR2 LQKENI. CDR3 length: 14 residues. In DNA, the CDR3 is TGTGCCAGCTCACCACAGAGAACTAATGAAAAACTGTTTTTT. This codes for CASSPQRTNEKLFF.

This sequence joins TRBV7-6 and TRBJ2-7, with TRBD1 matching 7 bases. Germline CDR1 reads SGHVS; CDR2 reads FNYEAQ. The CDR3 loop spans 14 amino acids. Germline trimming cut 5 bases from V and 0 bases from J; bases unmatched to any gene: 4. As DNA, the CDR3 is TGTGCCAGCAGCGCGACAGGGAACTCCTACGAGCAGTACTTC. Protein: CASSATGNSYEQYF.

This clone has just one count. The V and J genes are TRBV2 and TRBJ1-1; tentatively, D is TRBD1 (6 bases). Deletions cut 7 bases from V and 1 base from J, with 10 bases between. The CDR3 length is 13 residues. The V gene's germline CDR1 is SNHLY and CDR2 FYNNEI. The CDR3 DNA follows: TGTGCCAGCAATTACAGGGAGAACACTGAAGCTTTCTTT. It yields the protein CASNYRENTEAFF.

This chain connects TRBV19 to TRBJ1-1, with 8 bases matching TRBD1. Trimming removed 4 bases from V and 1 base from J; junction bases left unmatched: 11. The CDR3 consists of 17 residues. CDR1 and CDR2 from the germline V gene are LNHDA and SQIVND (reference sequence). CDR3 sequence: CASSTEAGGPGNTEAFF. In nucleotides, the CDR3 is TGTGCCAGTAGTACAGAAGCAGGGGGCCCAGGGAACACTGAAGCTTTCTTT.

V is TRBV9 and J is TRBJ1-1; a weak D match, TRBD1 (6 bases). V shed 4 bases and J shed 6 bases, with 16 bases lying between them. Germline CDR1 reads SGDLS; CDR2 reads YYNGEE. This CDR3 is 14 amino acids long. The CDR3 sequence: CASSPGWGRPEAFF. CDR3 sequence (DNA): TGTGCCAGCAGCCCCGGCTGGGGGCGGCCTGAAGCTTTCTTT.

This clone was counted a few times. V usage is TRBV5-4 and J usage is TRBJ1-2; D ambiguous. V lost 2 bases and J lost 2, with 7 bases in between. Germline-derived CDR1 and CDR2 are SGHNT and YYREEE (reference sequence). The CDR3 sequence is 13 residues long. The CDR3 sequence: CASSFGENYGYTF. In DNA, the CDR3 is TGTGCCAGCAGCTTTGGGGAGAACTATGGCTACACCTTC.

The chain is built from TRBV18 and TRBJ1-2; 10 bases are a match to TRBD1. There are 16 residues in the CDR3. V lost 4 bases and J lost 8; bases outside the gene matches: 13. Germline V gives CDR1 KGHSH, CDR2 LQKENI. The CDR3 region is CASSLSAGTGENGYTF. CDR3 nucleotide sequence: TGTGCCAGCTCACTCTCCGCTGGGACAGGGGAAAACGGCTACACCTTC. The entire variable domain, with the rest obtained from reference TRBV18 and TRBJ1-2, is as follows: NAGVMQNPRHLVRRRGQEARLRCSPMKGHSHVYWYRQLPEEGLKFMVYLQKENIIDESGMPKERFSAEFPKEGPSILRIQQVVRGDSAAYFCASSLSAGTGENGYTFGSGTRLTVV.

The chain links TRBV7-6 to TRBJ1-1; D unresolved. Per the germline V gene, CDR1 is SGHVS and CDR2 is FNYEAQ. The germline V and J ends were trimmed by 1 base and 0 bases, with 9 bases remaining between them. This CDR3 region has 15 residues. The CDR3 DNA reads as TGTGCCAGCAGCTTAGACTCATCGGTGAACACTGAAGCTTTCTTT. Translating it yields CASSLDSSVNTEAFF.

DNA for the CDR3: TGTGCCAGCAGTTTTCCAGGAATGAACACTGAAGCTTTCTTT. Its protein is CASSFPGMNTEAFF. V and J are TRBV28 and TRBJ1-1; D is unclear. Germline lookup yields CDR1 MDHEN and CDR2 SYDVKM. This CDR3 is built from 14 residues. V was shortened by 3 bases and J by 0 bases, with 8 bases between the two germline ends.

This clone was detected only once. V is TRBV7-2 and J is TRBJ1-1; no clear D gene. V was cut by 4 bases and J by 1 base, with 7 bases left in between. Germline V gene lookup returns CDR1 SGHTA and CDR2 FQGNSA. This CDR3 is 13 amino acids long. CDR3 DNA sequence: TGTGCCAGCAGCTCTAGTACGAACACTGAAGCTTTCTTT. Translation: CASSSSTNTEAFF.

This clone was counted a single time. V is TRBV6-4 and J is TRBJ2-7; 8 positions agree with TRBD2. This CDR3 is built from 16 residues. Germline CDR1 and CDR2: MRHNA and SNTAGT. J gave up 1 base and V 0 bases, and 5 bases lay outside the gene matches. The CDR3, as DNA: TGTGCCAGCAGTGACTCTGAGCGGGAGAGGTCCTACGAGCAGTACTTC. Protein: CASSDSERERSYEQYF.

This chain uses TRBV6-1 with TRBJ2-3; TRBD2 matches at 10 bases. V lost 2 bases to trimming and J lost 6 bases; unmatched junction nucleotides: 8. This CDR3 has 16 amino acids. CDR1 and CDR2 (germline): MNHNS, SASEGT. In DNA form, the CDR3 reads TGTGCCAGCAGTGAACCCATAGCGGGGGGCCGGGATACGCAGTATTTT. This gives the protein CASSEPIAGGRDTQYF.

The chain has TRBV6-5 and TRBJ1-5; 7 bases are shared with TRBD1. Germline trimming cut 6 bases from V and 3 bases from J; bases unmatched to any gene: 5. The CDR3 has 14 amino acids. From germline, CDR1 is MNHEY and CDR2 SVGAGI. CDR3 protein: CASSLGQDNQPQHF. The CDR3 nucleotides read TGTGCCAGCAGCCTTGGACAGGACAATCAGCCCCAGCATTTT.

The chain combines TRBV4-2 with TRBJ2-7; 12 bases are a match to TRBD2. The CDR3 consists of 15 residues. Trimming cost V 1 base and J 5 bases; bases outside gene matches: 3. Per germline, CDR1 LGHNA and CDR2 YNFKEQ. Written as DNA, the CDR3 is TGTGCCAGCAGCCAAGTGACTAGCGGGAGTGACGAGCAGTACTTC. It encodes CASSQVTSGSDEQYF.

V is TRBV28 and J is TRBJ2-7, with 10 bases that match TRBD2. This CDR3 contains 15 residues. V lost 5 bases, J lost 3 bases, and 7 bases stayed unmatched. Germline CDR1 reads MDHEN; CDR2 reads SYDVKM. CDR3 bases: TGTGCCAGCAGTGCCACCATAGCGGGGGGCTACGAGCAGTACTTC. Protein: CASSATIAGGYEQYF.

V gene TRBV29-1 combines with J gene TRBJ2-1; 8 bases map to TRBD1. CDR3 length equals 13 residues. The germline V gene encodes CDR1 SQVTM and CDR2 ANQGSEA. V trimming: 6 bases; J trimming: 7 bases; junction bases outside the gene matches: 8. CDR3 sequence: CSVAGTGENEQFF. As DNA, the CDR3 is TGCAGCGTGGCCGGGACAGGAGAGAATGAGCAGTTCTTC.

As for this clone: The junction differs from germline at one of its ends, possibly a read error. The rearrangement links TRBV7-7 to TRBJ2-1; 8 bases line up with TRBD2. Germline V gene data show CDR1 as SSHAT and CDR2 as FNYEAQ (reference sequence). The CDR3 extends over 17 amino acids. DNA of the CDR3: TGTGCTAGCAGCTTAGACCTCGGGAGGGCCCTCTACAATGAGCAGTTCTTC. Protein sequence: CASSLDLGRALYNEQFF.

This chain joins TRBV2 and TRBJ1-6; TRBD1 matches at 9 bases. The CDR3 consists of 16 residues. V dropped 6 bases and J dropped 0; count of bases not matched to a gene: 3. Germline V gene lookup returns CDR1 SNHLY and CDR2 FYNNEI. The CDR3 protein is CASRGQGASYNSPLHF. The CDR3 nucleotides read TGTGCCAGCAGGGGACAGGGAGCCTCCTATAATTCACCCCTCCACTTT.

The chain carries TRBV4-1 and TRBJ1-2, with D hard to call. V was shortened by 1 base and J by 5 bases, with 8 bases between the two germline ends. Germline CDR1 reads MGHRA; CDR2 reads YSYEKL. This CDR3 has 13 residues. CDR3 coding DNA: TGCGCCAGCAGCCAAGCCCTAAATTATGGCTACACCTTC. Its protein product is CASSQALNYGYTF.

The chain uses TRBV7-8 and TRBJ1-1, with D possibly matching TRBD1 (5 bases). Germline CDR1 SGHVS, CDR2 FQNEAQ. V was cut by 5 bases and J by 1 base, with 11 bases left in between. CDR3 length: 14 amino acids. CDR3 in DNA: TGTGCCAGCAGCGCCGAAACAGGGAACACTGAAGCTTTCTTT. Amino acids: CASSAETGNTEAFF.

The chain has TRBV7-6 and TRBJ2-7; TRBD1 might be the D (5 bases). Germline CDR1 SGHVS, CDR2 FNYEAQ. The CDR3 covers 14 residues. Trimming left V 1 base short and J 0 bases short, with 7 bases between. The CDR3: CASSLGDSSYEQYF. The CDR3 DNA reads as TGTGCCAGCAGCTTAGGCGACAGCTCCTACGAGCAGTACTTC.